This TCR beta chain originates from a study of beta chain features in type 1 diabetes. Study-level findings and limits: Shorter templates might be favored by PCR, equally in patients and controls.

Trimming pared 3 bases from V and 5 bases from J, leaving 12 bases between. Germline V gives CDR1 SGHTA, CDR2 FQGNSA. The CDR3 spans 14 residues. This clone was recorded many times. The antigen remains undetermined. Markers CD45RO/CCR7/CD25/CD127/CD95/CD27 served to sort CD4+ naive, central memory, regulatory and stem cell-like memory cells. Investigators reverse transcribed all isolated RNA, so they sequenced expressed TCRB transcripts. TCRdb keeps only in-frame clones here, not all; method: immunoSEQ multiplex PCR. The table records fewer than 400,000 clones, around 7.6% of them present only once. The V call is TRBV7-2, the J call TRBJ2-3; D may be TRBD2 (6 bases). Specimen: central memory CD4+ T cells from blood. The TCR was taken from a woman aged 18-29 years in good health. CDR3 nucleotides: TGTGCCAGCAGCTTTGTGACTAGTGGAGATACGCAGTATTTT. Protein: CASSFVTSGDTQYF.